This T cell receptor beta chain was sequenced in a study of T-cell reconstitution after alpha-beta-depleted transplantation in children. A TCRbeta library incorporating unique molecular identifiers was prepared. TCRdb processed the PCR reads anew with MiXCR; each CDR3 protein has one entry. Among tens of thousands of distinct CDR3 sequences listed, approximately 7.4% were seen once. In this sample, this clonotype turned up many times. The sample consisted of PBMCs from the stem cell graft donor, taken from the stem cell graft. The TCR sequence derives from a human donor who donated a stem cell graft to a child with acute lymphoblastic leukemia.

The CDR3 coding sequence is TGTGCCAGCAGTACAAGAAGACAGCTTACTGAAGCTTTCTTT. Its translation: CASSTRRQLTEAFF. The V gene is TRBV27, the J gene TRBJ1-1; weak D call: TRBD1 (5 bases). V gave up 5 bases and J gave up 5 bases, with 15 bases separating them. This CDR3 has 14 amino acids. Germline CDR1 reads MNHEY; CDR2 reads SMNVEV (reference sequence).